The sequence of this TCR beta chain was determined in a study of shared clonotypes between healthy human individuals. Comments on this clone: The antigen is unknown. The sample has other DNA sequences that encode this CDR3 too.

The CDR3 runs 13 residues. Germline V gene data show CDR1 as SGDLS and CDR2 as YYNGEE. Trimming cost V 0 bases and J 5 bases; bases outside gene matches: 1. Assay used: immunoSEQ multiplex PCR; TCRdb lists only in-frame clones, some missing. The table records over 1.5 million clones, 95% to 99% of them present only once. Findings of the study overall: Rarefaction curves obtained for sorted subsets showed sequencing incomplete despite large depth. Clonotypes that were shared across a handful of donors made up approximately 5.1% of naive CD4 clonotypes.

Sequences were obtained from naive CD4+ T cells sorted from blood. Subset of the sample: CD45RA+ positively selected. The receptor was derived from a man aged 30 to 39 in good health. The chain carries TRBV9 and TRBJ1-1; 7 nucleotides agree with TRBD1. The CDR3 reads CASSVDRGTEAFF. CDR3 DNA: TGTGCCAGCAGCGTAGACAGGGGAACTGAAGCTTTCTTT.